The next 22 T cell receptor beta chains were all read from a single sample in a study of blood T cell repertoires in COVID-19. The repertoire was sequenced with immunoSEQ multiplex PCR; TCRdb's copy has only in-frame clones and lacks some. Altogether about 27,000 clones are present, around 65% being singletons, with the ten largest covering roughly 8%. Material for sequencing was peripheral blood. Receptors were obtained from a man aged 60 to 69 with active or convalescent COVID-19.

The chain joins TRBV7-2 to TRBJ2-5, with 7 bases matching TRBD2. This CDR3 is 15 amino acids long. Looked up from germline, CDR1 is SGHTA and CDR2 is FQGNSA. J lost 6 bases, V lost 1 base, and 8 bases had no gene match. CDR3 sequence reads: CASSLGSGLGKTQYF. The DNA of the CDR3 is TGTGCCAGCAGCTTAGGTAGCGGGTTGGGAAAGACCCAGTACTTC.

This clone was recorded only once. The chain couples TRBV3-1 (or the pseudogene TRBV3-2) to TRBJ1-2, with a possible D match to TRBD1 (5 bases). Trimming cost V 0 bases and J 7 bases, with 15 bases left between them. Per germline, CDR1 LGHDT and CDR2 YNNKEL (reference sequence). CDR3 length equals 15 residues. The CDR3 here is CASSQELEGRGGYTF. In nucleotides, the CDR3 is TGTGCCAGCAGCCAAGAATTGGAGGGACGAGGTGGCTACACCTTC.

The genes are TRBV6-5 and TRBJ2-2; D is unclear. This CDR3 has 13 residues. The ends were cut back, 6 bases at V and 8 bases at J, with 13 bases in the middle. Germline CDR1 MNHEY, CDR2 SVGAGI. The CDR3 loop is CASRTIMTGELFF. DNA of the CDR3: TGTGCCAGCAGGACAATCATGACAGGGGAGCTGTTTTTT.

The DNA for the CDR3 is TGTGCCAGCACCCCTACAGGCCCAAACTATGGCTACACCTTC. Amino acid sequence: CASTPTGPNYGYTF. The chain couples TRBV6-5 to TRBJ1-2; a possible D gene is TRBD1 (5 bases). V was trimmed by 7 bases and J by 2 bases, leaving 14 bases between them. The CDR3 loop spans 14 amino acids. Germline CDR1 is MNHEY and CDR2 is SVGAGI.

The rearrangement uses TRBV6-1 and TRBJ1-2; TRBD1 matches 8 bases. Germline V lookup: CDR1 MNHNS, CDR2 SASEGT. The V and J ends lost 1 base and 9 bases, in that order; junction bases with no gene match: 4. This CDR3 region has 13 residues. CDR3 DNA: TGTGCCAGCAGTGAAGTACGACAGGGGAGCTACACCTTC. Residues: CASSEVRQGSYTF.

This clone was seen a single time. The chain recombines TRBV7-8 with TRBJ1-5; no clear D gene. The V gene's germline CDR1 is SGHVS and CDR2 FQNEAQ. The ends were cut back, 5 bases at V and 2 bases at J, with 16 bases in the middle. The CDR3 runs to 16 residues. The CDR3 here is CASSQSRGGGNQPQHF. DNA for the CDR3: TGTGCCAGCAGCCAAAGCCGGGGTGGGGGCAATCAGCCCCAGCATTTT.

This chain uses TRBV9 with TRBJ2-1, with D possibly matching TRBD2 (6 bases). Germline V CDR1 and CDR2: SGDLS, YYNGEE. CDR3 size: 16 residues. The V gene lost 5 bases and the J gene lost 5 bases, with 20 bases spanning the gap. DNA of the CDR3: TGTGCCAGCAGTGGCGTCGGGCGGGGAGGAGACAATGAGCAGTTCTTC. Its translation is CASSGVGRGGDNEQFF.

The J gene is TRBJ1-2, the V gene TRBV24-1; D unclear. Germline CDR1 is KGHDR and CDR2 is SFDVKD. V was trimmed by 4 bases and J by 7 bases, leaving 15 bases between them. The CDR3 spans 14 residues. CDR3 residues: CATSDQHRSSGYTF. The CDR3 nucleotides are TGTGCCACCAGTGACCAACACAGATCATCTGGCTACACCTTC.

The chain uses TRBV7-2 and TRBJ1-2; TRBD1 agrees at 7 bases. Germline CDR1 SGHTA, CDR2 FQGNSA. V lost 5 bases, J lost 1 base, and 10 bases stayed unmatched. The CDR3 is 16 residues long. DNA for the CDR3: TGTGCCAGCAGCAAATCCCGGGACAGCTATAACTATGGCTACACCTTC. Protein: CASSKSRDSYNYGYTF.

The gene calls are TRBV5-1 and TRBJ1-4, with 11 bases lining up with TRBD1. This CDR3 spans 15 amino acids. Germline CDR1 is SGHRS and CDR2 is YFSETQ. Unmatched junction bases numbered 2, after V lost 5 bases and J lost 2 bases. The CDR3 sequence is CASRRTGGTNEKLFF. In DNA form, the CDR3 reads TGCGCCAGCAGGAGGACAGGGGGCACTAATGAAAAACTGTTTTTT.

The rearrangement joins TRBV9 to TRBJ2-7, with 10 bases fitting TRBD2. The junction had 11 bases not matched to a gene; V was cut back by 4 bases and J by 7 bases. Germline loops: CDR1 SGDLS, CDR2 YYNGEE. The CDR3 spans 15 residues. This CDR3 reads CASSPLAELAGEQYF. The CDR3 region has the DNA TGTGCCAGCAGCCCTTTAGCGGAACTAGCGGGGGAGCAGTACTTC.

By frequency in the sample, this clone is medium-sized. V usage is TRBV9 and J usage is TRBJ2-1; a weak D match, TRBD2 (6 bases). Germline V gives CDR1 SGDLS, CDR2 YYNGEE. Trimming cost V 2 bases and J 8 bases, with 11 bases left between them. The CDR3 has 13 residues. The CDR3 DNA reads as TGTGCCAGCAGCGTCATGGGGGGAGATGAGCAGTTCTTC. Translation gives CASSVMGGDEQFF.

The CDR3 is CASRQVGANVLTF. The DNA for the CDR3 is TGTGCCAGTAGACAGGTGGGGGCCAACGTCCTGACTTTC. The V and J genes are TRBV19 and TRBJ2-6; maybe TRBD1 (5 bases). V shed 6 bases and J shed 4 bases, with 7 bases lying between them. The CDR3 contains 13 residues. Germline V gene lookup returns CDR1 LNHDA and CDR2 SQIVND (reference sequence).

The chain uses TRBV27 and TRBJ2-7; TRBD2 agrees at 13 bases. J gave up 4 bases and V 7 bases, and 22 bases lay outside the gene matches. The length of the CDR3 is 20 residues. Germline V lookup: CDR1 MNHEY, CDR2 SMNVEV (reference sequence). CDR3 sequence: CASTARPNPLTSGRGYEQYF. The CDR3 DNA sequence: TGTGCCAGCACCGCCCGGCCGAATCCCCTAACTAGCGGGAGGGGGTACGAGCAGTACTTC.

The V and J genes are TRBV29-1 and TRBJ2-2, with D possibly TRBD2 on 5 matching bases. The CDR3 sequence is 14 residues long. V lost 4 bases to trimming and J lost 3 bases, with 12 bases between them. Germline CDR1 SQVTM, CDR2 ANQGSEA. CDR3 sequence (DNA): TGCAGCGTTGGTTTAACGGGGTACACCGGGGAGCTGTTTTTT. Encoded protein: CSVGLTGYTGELFF.

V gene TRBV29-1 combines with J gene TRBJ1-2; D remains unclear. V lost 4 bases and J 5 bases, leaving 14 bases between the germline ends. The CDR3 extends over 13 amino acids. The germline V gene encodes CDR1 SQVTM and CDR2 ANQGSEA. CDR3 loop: CSVVRPGGYGYTF. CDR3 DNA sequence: TGCAGCGTTGTACGCCCGGGAGGGTATGGCTACACCTTC.

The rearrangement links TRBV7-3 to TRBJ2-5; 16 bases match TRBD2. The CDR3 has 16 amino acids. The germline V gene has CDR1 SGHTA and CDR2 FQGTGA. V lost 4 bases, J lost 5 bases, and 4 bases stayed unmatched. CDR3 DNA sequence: TGTGCCAGCAGCTCGGGACTAGCGGGGGGGCAGGAGACCCAGTACTTC. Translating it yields CASSSGLAGGQETQYF.

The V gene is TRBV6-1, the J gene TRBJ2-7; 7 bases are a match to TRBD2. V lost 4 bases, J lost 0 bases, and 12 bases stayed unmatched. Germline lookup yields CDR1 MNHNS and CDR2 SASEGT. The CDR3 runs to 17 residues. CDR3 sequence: CASSAEMLAAISYEQYF. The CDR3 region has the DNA TGTGCCAGCAGTGCCGAAATGCTAGCGGCTATCTCCTACGAGCAGTACTTC.

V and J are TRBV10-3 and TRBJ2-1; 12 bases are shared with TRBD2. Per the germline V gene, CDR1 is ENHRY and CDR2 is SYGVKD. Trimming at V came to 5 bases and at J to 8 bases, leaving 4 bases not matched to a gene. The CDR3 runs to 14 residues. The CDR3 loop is CAISRTSGEDEQFF. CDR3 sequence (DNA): TGTGCCATCAGTAGGACTAGCGGGGAAGATGAGCAGTTCTTC.

The chain's CDR3 is CASRVLGTGVKTGELFF. The CDR3 DNA is TGTGCCAGCAGGGTCTTAGGGACAGGGGTTAAAACCGGGGAGCTGTTTTTT. The chain recombines TRBV27 with TRBJ2-2; 10 bases line up with TRBD1. This CDR3 comprises 17 residues. The junction had 12 bases not matched to a gene; V was cut back by 6 bases and J by 5 bases. The germline gives CDR1 MNHEY, CDR2 SMNVEV (reference sequence).

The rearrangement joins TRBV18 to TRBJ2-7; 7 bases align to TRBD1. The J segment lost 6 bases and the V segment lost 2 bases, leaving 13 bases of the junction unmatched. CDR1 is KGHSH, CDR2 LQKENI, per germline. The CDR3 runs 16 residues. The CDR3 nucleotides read TGTGCCAGCTCACCAAATCAGGGGAATTCAGGGGGCGAGCAGTACTTC. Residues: CASSPNQGNSGGEQYF. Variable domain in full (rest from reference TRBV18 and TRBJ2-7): NAGVMQNPRHLVRRRGQEARLRCSPMKGHSHVYWYRQLPEEGLKFMVYLQKENIIDESGMPKERFSAEFPKEGPSILRIQQVVRGDSAAYFCASSPNQGNSGGEQYFGPGTRLTVT.

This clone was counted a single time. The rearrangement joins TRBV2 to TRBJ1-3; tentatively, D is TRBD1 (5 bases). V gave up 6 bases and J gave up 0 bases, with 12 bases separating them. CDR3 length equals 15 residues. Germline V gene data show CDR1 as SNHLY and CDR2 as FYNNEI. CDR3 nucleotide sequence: TGTGCCAGCAGGAGACAGTCGCTCTCTGGAAACACCATATATTTT. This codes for CASRRQSLSGNTIYF.